This T cell receptor beta chain originates from a study of blood T cell repertoires in COVID-19. The wider study: PBMCs, B-cell-depleted T cells, or T cells provided the cDNA or gDNA that made up the material.

Seattle-derived patients entered the study during active infection and were followed longitudinally. Germline V gives CDR1 SGHAT, CDR2 FQDESV (reference sequence). V was clipped by 4 bases and J by 2 bases; unmatched bases: 4. This CDR3 has 14 residues. Some clones are missing from TCRdb's copy, which holds only in-frame ones; the method was immunoSEQ multiplex PCR. The data hold about 90,000 clones, with around 90% observed a single time. This chain joins TRBV11-1 and TRBJ1-2; TRBD1 matches 7 bases. Sequencing used peripheral blood. This TCR came from a man in his forties or fifties with COVID-19, enrolled during active disease. The CDR3 region is CASSSGQENYGYTF. Written as DNA, the CDR3 is TGTGCCAGCAGCTCCGGACAGGAAAACTATGGCTACACCTTC.